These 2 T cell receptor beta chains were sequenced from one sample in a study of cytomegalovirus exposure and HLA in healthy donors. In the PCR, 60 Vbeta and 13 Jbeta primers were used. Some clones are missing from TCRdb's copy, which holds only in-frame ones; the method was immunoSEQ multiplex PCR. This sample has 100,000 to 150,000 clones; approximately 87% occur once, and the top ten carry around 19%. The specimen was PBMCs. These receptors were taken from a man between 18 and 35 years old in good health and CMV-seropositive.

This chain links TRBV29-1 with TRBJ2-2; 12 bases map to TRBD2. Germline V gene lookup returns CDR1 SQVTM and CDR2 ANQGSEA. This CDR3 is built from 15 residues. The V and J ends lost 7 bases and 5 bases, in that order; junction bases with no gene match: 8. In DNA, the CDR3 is TGCAGCGCTAGACTAGCGGGGGTAGGAACCGGGGAGCTGTTTTTT. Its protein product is CSARLAGVGTGELFF.

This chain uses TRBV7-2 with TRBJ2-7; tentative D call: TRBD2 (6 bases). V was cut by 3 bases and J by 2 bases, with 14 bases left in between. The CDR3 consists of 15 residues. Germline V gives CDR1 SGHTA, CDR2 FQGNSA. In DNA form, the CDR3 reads TGTGCCAGCAGCTTTGGCCTATGGGGGGCCTACGAGCAGTACTTC. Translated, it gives CASSFGLWGAYEQYF.